The text below deals with one T cell receptor beta chain. Its antigen is currently unknown. The sample comes from a study of T cell responses to AZD1222 COVID-19 vaccine. General study results and limits: Reports indicate that nearly half of spike-specific TCRs are directed at unmutated variant regions. Baseline serostatus was positive in only five to seven AZD1222 recipients. The repertoires were collected only after the peak T cell response. It should be noted that donors were predominantly white British and more often female, and clonal diversity was possibly underestimated.

The germline V and J ends were trimmed by 0 bases and 6 bases, with 9 bases remaining between them. The germline CDR1 and CDR2 sequences are SGHRS and YFSETQ. The CDR3 runs 13 residues. Clones were read by immunoSEQ multiplex PCR, and TCRdb kept only the in-frame ones, dropping some. The repertoire holds approximately 99,000 clones, with roughly 90% as singletons. The specimen was peripheral blood, collected on day 0 of MenACWY control vaccination. The chain links TRBV5-1 to TRBJ1-2, with D perhaps TRBD1 (5 bases). The sequence was obtained from an adult in good health. The CDR3 nucleotides are TGCGCCAGCAGCTTGGGTTTGGGGGATGGCTACACCTTC. It translates to CASSLGLGDGYTF.